This T cell receptor beta chain was captured by sequencing in a study of radiotherapy plus CTLA-4 blockade in lung cancer (dated by TCRdb to 2016 to 2019). Study-wide context: Among the enrolled patients, around 17% had an objective response, and 25% to 40% reached disease control. What the work shows at the level of the full study, not this receptor alone: Increased serum interferon-beta after radiation, together with early dynamic changes in blood T cell clones, were reported to be the strongest predictors of response. After treatment with radiotherapy and ipilimumab, TCR clones that originated in tumors expanded in peripheral blood.

Sequences MGHDK (CDR1) and SYGVNS (CDR2) are obtained from the germline V gene. Between the V and J ends, shortened by 1 base and 5 bases respectively, the junction contains 11 bases. The CDR3 has 14 amino acids, counting the end cysteine and phenylalanine. Of the read, only the CDR3 DNA is kept; its 42 bases are in frame from base 1. The study evaluated CTLA-4 blockade (ipilimumab) given together with focal radiation therapy in patients who had chemo-refractory metastatic non-small-cell lung cancer. The protocol used for the library was the immunoSEQ multiplex PCR assay. TCRdb took this table from immuneACCESS and kept in-frame rearrangements with V and J called. Such tables lack part of the clones; where checked against another copy, unresolved V genes explain under half of the gap, and the rest is unexplained. Present in this sample are more than 35,000 clones, around 85% of which were seen just once. 5% to 6% of the sample is taken by the ten largest.

This clone was seen once. This clone's antigen is unknown. No much larger clone is present one base from it, and per-base qualities are unavailable. The chain is assembled from TRBV25-1 and TRBJ2-5, with the identity of the D gene unclear. This TCR derives from a human donor with non-small cell lung cancer who had stable disease on radiotherapy plus ipilimumab. This specimen was peripheral blood, taken from a patient treated with radiotherapy plus ipilimumab. The CDR3 protein sequence reads: CASSELVARETQYF. The bases read TGTGCCAGCAGTGAATTGGTTGCCCGGGAGACCCAGTACTTC.